This record looks at one T cell receptor beta chain sequence and its context. Per the original methods: Nucleated cell number was recorded as an estimate derived from reference gene primer amplification. Clones were sequenced by immunoSEQ multiplex PCR, and TCRdb holds only the in-frame ones, with some missing. For V, J and clone size, that table is used; D and trimming come from the DNA. The sample includes 150,000 to 200,000 clones, roughly 84% of them seen just once. The sample is drawn from a study of blood T cell repertoires in COVID-19. At the level of the study: PBMCs, B-cell-depleted T cells, or T cells were the source of the cDNA or gDNA that made up the material.

This clonotype was sampled from a woman aged 40-49 years with COVID-19, enrolled during active disease. The sample consisted of peripheral blood.

CDR3 in DNA: TGCGCCAGCAGCCCACAGGGAGACTATAATTCACCCCTCCACTTT. Translation gives CASSPQGDYNSPLHF. This chain links TRBV5-1 with TRBJ1-6; D possibly corresponds to TRBD1 (6 bases). Germline V lookup: CDR1 SGHRS, CDR2 YFSETQ. There are 15 residues in the CDR3. V was pared by 4 bases and J by 3 bases, with 11 bases between.